This T cell receptor beta chain was found in a study of T cell responses to AZD1222 COVID-19 vaccine. Whole-study results and caveats: White British donors predominated, females outnumbered males, and clonal diversity was possibly underestimated. Seropositivity was recorded at baseline in only 5 or 6 AZD1222 recipients.

This clone was counted a single time. The antigen remains undetermined. Sequencing used immunoSEQ multiplex PCR; TCRdb keeps in-frame clones, though not all of them. Among over 150,000 clones listed, about 90% were seen once. The V and J ends lost 3 bases and 4 bases respectively, with 13 bases between them. Germline V gene lookup returns CDR1 DFQATT and CDR2 SNEGSKA (reference sequence). The CDR3 consists of 13 residues. This chain connects TRBV20-1 to TRBJ2-7; TRBD1 might be the D (6 bases). This sample comprised peripheral blood, obtained on day 0 of AZD1222 vaccination. The receptor was isolated from an adult in good health. CDR3 protein: CSASDRFGYEQYF. The CDR3 coding sequence is TGCAGTGCTAGTGACAGGTTTGGGTACGAGCAGTACTTC.